This T cell receptor (beta chain) emerged from a study of blood T cell repertoires in COVID-19. Study-level background: T cells, B-cell-depleted T cells, or PBMCs supplied cDNA or gDNA.

Per the study methods: Using reference gene primer amplification, nucleated cell counts were estimated. Only in-frame clones appear in the TCRdb table, and some are missing; sequencing was by immunoSEQ multiplex PCR. The V and J calls and clone size come from that table; D and trimming were worked out from the DNA. In the table there are over 30,000 clones, 80% to 90% of which are singletons. Sample: peripheral blood. The TCR sequence derives from a human donor in a cohort sampled during active COVID-19.

The CDR3 DNA is TGTGCCAGCAGCCAAGATTTCCGGGGCTCTGGGGCCAACGTCCTGACTTTC. Translation gives CASSQDFRGSGANVLTF. The chain has TRBV3-1 (or the pseudogene TRBV3-2) and TRBJ2-6; maybe TRBD2 (5 bases). V lost 0 bases to trimming and J lost 0 bases, with 9 bases between them. The CDR3 contains 17 residues. CDR1 is LGHDT, CDR2 YNNKEL, per germline (reference sequence).